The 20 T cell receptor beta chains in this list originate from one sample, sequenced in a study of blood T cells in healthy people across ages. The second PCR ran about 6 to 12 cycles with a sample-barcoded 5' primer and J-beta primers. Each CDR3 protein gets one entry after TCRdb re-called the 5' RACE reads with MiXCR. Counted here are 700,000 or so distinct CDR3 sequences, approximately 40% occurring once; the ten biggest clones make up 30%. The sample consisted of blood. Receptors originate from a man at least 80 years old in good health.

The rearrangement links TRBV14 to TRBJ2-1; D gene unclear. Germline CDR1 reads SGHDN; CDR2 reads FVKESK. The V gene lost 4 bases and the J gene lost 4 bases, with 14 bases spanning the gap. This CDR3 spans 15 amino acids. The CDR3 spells CASSPFGALYNEQFF. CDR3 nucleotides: TGTGCCAGCAGCCCATTCGGAGCCCTGTACAATGAGCAGTTCTTC.

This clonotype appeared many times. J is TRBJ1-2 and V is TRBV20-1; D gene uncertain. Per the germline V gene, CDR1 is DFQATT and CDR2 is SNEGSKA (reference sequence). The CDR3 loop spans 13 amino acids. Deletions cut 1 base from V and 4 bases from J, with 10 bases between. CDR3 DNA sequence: TGCAGTGCTAGAGCCCTTAAGGGCTATGGCTACACCTTC. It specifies CSARALKGYGYTF.

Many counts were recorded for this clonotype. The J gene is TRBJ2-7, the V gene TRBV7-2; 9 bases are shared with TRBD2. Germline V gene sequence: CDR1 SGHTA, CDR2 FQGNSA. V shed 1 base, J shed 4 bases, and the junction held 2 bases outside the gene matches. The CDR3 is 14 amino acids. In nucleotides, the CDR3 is TGTGCCAGCAGCTTAGATAGCGGGAGTTACGAGCAGTACTTC. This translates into CASSLDSGSYEQYF.

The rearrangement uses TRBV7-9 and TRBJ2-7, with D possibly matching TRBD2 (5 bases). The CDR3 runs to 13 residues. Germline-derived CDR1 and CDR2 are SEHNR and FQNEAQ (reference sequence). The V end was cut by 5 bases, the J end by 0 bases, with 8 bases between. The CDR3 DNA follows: TGTGCCAGCAGCCAGAGGGTCTCCTACGAGCAGTACTTC. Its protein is CASSQRVSYEQYF. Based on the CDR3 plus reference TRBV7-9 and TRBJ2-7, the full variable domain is DTGVSQNPRHKITKRGQNVTFRCDPISEHNRLYWYRQTLGQGPEFLTYFQNEAQLEKSRLLSDRFSAERPKGSFSTLEIQRTEQGDSAMYLCASSQRVSYEQYFGPGTRLTVT.

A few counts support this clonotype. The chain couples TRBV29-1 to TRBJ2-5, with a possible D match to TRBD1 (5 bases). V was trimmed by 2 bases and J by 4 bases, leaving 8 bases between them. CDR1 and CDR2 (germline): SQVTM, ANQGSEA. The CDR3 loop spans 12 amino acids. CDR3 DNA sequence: TGCAGCGTTGAATCGCAGGGAGAGACCCAGTACTTC. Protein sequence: CSVESQGETQYF.

CDR3 in amino acids: CASSQGVWGANEQYF. The CDR3 nucleotides are TGTGCCAGCAGCCAAGGAGTTTGGGGGGCCAATGAGCAGTACTTC. This chain joins TRBV3-1 and TRBJ2-1; D is tentatively TRBD1 or TRBD2 (6 bases each). Matching the DNA end better, TRBJ2-7 makes the J call doubtful. The CDR3 spans 15 residues. Germline V CDR1 and CDR2: LGHDT, YNNKEL (reference sequence).

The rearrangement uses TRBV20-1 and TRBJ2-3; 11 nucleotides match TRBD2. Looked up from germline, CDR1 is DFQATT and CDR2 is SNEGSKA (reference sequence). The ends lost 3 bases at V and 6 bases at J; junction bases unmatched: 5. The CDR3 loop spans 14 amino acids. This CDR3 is CSASPLAGGDTQYF. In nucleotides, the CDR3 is TGCAGTGCTAGCCCTCTAGCGGGGGGTGATACGCAGTATTTT.

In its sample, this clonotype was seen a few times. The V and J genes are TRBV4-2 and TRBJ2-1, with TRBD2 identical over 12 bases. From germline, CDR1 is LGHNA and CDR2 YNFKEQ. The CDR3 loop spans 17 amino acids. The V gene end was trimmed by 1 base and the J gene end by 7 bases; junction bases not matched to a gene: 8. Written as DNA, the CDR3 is TGTGCCAGCAGCCAAGGAGTTGGAACTAGCGGGGGGAATGAGCAGTTCTTC. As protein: CASSQGVGTSGGNEQFF.

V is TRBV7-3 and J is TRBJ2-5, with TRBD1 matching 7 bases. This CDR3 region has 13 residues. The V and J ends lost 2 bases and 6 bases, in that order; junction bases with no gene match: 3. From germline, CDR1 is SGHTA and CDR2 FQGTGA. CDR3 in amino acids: CASSLEGAKTQYF. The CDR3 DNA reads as TGTGCCAGCAGCTTAGAGGGGGCAAAGACCCAGTACTTC.

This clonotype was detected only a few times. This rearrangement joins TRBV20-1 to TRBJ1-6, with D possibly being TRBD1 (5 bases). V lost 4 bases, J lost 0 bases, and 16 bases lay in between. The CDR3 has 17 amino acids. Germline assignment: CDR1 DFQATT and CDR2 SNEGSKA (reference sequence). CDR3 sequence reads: CSAKEAGRSSYNSPLHF. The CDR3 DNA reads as TGCAGTGCTAAAGAGGCGGGACGGAGCTCCTATAATTCACCCCTCCACTTT.

CDR3 nucleotide sequence: TGTGCCAGCAGTTTCGGGGGGCAAGAAGAAAAACTGTTTTTT. Its translation is CASSFGGQEEKLFF. The rearrangement uses TRBV28 and TRBJ1-4; the D gene is possibly TRBD1 (6 bases). Trimming took off 3 bases at V and 8 bases at J, with 13 bases between the two ends. Germline values: CDR1 MDHEN, CDR2 SYDVKM. This CDR3 contains 14 residues.

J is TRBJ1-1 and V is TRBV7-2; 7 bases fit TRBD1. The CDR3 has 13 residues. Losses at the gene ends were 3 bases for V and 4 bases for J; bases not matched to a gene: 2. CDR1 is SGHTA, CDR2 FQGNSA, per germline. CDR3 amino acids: CASSFPGGTEAFF. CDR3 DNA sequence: TGTGCCAGCAGCTTTCCAGGGGGCACTGAAGCTTTCTTT.

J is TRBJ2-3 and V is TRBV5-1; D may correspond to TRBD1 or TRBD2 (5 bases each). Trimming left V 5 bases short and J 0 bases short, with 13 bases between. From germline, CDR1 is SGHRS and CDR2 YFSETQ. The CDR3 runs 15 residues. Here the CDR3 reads CASRPTGDSTDTQYF. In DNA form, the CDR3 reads TGCGCCAGCAGACCGACCGGGGACAGCACAGATACGCAGTATTTT.

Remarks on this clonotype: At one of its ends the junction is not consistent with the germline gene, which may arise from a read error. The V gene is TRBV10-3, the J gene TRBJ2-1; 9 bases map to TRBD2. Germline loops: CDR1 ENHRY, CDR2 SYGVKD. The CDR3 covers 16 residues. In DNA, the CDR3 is TGTGCCAGCAGTTACTCTAGCGGGACTACCTACAATGAGCAGTTCTTC. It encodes CASSYSSGTTYNEQFF.

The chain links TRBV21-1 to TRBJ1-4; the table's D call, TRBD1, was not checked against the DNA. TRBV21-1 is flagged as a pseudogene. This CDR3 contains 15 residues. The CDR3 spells CASSQRGRANEKLFF. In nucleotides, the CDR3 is TGTGCCAGCAGCCAGCGGGGCAGGGCTAATGAAAAACTGTTTTTT.

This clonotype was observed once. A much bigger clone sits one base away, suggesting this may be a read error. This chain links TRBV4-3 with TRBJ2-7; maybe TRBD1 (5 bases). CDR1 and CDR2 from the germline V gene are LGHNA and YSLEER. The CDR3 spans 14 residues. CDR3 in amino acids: CVSSQTTQGYEQYF. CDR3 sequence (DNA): TGCGTCAGCAGCCAAACAACTCAGGGATACGAGCAGTACTTC.

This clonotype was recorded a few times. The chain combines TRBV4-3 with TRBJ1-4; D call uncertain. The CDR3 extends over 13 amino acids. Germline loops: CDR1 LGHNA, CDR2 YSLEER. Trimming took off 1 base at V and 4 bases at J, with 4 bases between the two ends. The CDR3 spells CASSQAFNEKLFF. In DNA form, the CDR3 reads TGCGCCAGCAGCCAAGCGTTTAATGAAAAACTGTTTTTT.

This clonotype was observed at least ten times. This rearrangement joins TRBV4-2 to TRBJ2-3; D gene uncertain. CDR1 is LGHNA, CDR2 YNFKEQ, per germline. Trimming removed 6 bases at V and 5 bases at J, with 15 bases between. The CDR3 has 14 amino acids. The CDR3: CASSVTNREDTQYF. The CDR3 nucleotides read TGTGCCAGCAGTGTTACGAATAGGGAAGATACGCAGTATTTT.

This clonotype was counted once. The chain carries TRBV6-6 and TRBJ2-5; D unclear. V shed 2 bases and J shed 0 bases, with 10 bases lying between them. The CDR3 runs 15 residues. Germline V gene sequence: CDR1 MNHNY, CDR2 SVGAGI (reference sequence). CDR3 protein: CASSYASRNQETQYF. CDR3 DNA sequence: TGTGCCAGCAGTTACGCGAGCAGAAACCAAGAGACCCAGTACTTC.

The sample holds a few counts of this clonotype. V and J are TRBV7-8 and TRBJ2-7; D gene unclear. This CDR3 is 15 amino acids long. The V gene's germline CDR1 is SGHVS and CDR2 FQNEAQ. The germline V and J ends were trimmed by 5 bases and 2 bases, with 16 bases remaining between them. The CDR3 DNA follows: TGTGCCAGCAGCCCCCGGGTTGGGGAAACCTACGAGCAGTACTTC. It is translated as CASSPRVGETYEQYF.